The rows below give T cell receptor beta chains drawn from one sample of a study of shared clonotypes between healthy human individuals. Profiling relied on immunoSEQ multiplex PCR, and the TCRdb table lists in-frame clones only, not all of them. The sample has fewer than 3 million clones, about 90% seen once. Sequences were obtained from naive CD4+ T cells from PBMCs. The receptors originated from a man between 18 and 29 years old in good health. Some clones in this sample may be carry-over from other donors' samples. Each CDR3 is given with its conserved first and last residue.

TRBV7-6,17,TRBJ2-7,CASSPSAGTSGGVEQYF
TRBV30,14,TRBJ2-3,CAWSADYRAGPQYF
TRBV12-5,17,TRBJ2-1,CASGLPPWDRSYNEQFF
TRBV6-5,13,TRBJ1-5,CASRQQWSQPQHF
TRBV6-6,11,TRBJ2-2,CASRATGELFF
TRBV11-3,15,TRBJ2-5,CASSLGQGPQETQYF
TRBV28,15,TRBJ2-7,CASSLGTGLSYEQYF
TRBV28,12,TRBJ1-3,CAGGSYGNTIYF
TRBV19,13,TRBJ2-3,CASSIWETDTQYF
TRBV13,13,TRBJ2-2,CASSPRVAGELFF
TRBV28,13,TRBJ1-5,CASMGQTNQPQHF
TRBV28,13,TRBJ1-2,CASSPRQMYGYTF
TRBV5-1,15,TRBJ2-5,CASSFQQPGGETQYF
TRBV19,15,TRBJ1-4,CASSIRGTLPGKLFF
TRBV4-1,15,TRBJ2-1,CASSLRTPSYNEQFF
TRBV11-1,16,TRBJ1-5,CASSLSLAESNQPQHF
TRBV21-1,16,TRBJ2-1,CASSLRRGLARDEQFF
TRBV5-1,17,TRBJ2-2,CASSLGLQGVSAGELFF
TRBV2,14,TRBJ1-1,CASSRQTENTEAFF
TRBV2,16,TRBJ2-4,CASSGGSGRAKNIQYF
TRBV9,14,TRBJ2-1,CASSRLAGFTEQFF
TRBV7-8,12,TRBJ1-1,CASSLRGVEAFF
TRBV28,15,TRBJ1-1,CASSPRTAGNTEAFF
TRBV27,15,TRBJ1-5,CASSSARTGGQPQHF
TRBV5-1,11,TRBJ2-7,CASSMNYEQYF
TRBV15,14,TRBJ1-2,CATSRPLRNEGYTF
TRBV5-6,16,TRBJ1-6,CASSETLGTGNSPLHF
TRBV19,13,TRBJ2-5,CASMGQGGQTQYF
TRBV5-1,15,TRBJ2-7,CASSSGGLGMVEQYF
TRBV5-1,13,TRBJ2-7,CASSLGHLREQYF
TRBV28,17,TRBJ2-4,CASSDLGLANKKNIQYF
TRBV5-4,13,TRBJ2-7,CASSGQGSYEQYF
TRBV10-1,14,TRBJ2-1,CASSVAALGNEQFF
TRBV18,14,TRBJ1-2,CASSPPTGNYGYTF
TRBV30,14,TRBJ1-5,CAWSVSQLNQPQHF
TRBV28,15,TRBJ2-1,CASSPSARAYNEQFF
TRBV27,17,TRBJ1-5,CASTSGHHDSGNQPQHF
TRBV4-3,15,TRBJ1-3,CASSQYAGSGNTIYF
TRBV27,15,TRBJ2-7,CASSLRLAAYDEQYF
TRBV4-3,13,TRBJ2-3,CASSQERTSGLVF
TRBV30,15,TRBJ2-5,CAWRGGLAGGETQYF
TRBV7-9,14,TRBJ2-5,CASSLPGFTETQYF
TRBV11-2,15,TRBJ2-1,CASSPSGDAYNEQFF
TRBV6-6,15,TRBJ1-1,CASSYLGSTDTEAFF
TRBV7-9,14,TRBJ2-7,CASTPTSGRWEQYF
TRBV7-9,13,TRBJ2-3,CASRPREQNTQYF
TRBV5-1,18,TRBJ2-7,CASSSPLTSGRAVEEQYF
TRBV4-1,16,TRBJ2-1,CASSPGQGGNYNEQFF
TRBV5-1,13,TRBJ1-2,CASSGQPGYGYTF
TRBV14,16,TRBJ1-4,CASSRWTGTGGEKLFF
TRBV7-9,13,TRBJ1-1,CASSLEGGARAFF
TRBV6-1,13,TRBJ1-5,CASSDGENQPQHF
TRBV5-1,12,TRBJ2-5,CASSLRRETQYF
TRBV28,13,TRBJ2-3,CASSLRSADTQYF